This T cell receptor (beta chain) stems from a study of blood T cell repertoires in COVID-19. Looked up from germline, CDR1 is SGHRS and CDR2 is YFSETQ. V was pared by 4 bases and J by 1 base, with 16 bases between. This CDR3 has 16 amino acids. Only in-frame clones appear in the TCRdb table, and some are missing; sequencing was by immunoSEQ multiplex PCR. The profile shows approximately 170,000 clones, under 95% of them singletons. The chain links TRBV5-1 to TRBJ2-3; no clear D. This receptor was taken from a man aged 18 to 30 with COVID-19, enrolled during active disease. Sample: peripheral blood. This CDR3 is CASSIIAAGGTDTQYF. In DNA, the CDR3 is TGCGCCAGCAGCATCATAGCAGCCGGTGGCACAGATACGCAGTATTTT.